This TCR beta chain was captured in a study of Ad26.COV2.S vaccination and SARS-CoV-2 variants (dated by TCRdb to about 2021). Broadly, across the study: Donors in the vaccine arm were drawn from COV1001, a phase I-IIa trial of Ad26.COV2.S in healthy adults that was multicentre, randomized, double-blind and placebo-controlled. The specificity and breadth of SARS-CoV-2-reactive T cell receptors after Ad26.COV2.S vaccination were assessed by TCRbeta repertoire sequencing. Investigators remained blinded to trial group allocation during experiments and outcome assessment. Trial participants were randomized into five groups of five, in which low-dose or high-dose Ad26.COV2.S was given once or twice, or placebo was given on both occasions. A total of 32 samples were included in the TCR-sequenced set, comprising some 20 Ad26.COV2.S vaccine recipients, 5 placebo recipients and 8 SARS-CoV-2 convalescent individuals. Ad26.COV2.S was administered intramuscularly at 5 x 10^10 or 1 x 10^11 viral particles, either as a single shot or as two shots given 56 days apart.

The sample's treatment or condition label, decoded: around 19 received Ad26.COV2.S at low or high dose, single or two shots; 5 received placebo; per-sample allocation not given. Repertoires of vaccine and placebo recipients were sequenced from samples taken on day 63 after the first injection. Between 29 July and 7 August 2020, Cohort 1b enrolled 20 to 30 adults aged 18-55 years at one site in Boston, USA. As a vaccine, Ad26.COV2.S was a replication-incompetent adenovirus type 26 vector that expressed a prefusion-stabilized SARS-CoV-2 spike protein derived from the original Wuhan strain. With regard to this clone: Its antigen is not yet known. Base qualities are not provided; no much larger clone lies one nucleotide away.

Results the study describes overall, beyond this receptor: Ad26.COV2.S recipients had higher spike-specific TCR breadth than placebo recipients (P = 0.0014). Non-spike TCR breadth was comparable between vaccine and placebo recipients, consistent with the vaccine containing only spike. After vaccination, spike-specific CD8+ and CD4+ T cell responses were reported to show substantial breadth. According to the authors, total T cell responses may have been underestimated by the TCR breadth and depth analyses. The study was not powered for comparison of responses between vaccine doses or regimens.

The CDR3 has 14 amino acids, counting the end cysteine and phenylalanine. Just the 42-base CDR3 DNA is kept, in frame starting at base 1. Reading the germline V gene (reference sequence) gives CDR1 LGHDT and CDR2 YNNKEL. V and J are truncated by 0 bases and 6 bases respectively, leaving an intervening sequence of 10 bases. The immunoSEQ Assay was used to sequence TCRbeta CDR3 regions. After extraction, genomic DNA underwent amplification by bias-controlled multiplex PCR, followed by high-throughput sequencing. The source study handled its data this way. To quantify the absolute abundance of each unique TCRbeta CDR3 region, sequences were collapsed and filtered. Usable DNA was measured by amplifying reference genes present in all nucleated cells, and TCRbeta template counts were normalized to that usable DNA to estimate T cell fraction. Repertoire TCRs were annotated as SARS-CoV-2-specific when V gene, CDR3 amino acid sequence and J gene were exactly matched to a known reactive TCR set. The reference SARS-CoV-2 TCR set was obtained from MIRA and was filtered for enrichment in COVID-19-positive ImmuneCODE repertoires, whereby public or cross-reactive TCRs were removed. Using the MIRA antigens, annotated TCRs were further analysed by specific ORF or by position within an ORF. Breadth was defined as the number of annotated unique rearrangements divided by the total number of unique productive rearrangements, and depth was defined as the summed frequency of the annotated unique rearrangements. Two-sided Wilcoxon rank-sum tests were used to compare TCR breadth between groups. The table comes from immuneACCESS by way of TCRdb, which keeps in-frame sequences with V and J called. Part of the clones is missing from these tables; in studies checked, under half for an unresolved V gene and the rest for unknown reasons. Clone size and the V and J calls come from that table; the DNA yielded D and trimming. Here the sample has about 240,000 clones; 85% to 90% occur a single time. The ten largest clonotypes hold about 11% of the sample.

This receptor was taken from a person between 18 and 59 years old who received the Ad26.COV2.S COVID-19 vaccine or a placebo. Sequencing was performed on peripheral blood, taken in a trial of Ad26.COV2.S vaccine versus placebo. Recombination connected TRBV3-1 (or the pseudogene TRBV3-2) to TRBJ2-3; the D gene is unclear. The DNA is as follows: TGTGCCAGCAGCCAAGATACCGGCCCGGATACGCAGTATTTT. This codes for CASSQDTGPDTQYF.